The 29 T cell receptor beta chains in this list originate from one sample, sequenced in a study of Graves' ophthalmopathy and Graves' hyperthyroidism. Amplification from RNA transcripts yielded the TCR beta CDR3 regions. The library came from an HTBI-primed first-round RT-PCR and a second-round multiplex PCR. TCRdb itself ran the multiplex PCR reads through MiXCR, one entry per CDR3 protein. This table has 400,000 or so distinct CDR3 sequences, about 15% appearing once. The sequencing input was peripheral blood. The source is an adult woman with stable Graves' hyperthyroidism.

The sample holds many counts of this clonotype. The CDR3 DNA sequence: TGCAGCGTTAAACTAGCGGGAGCTTCCTACGAGCAGTACTTC. Its protein is CSVKLAGASYEQYF. The gene calls are TRBV29-1 and TRBJ2-7; 11 nucleotides line up with TRBD2. Germline-derived CDR1 and CDR2 are SQVTM and ANQGSEA. This CDR3 contains 14 residues. J was trimmed by 1 base and V by 5 bases; bases with no gene match: 4.

The genes are TRBV12-3 or TRBV12-4 and TRBJ1-5, with unresolved D. The length of the CDR3 is 16 residues. V was cut by 3 bases and J by 4 bases, with 16 bases left in between. The CDR3 coding sequence is TGTGCCAGCAGTTTTGGGGTGCCGACTCCTAATCAGCCCCAGCATTTT. It specifies CASSFGVPTPNQPQHF.

This clonotype was detected only once. V and J are TRBV12-5 and TRBJ1-5, with 8 bases lining up with TRBD1. V was pared by 6 bases and J by 0 bases, with 13 bases of the junction left unmatched. The V gene's germline CDR1 is LGHNT and CDR2 FRNRAP. This CDR3 is 18 amino acids long. CDR3 residues: CASGLLGTGSRSNQPQHF. CDR3 DNA sequence: TGTGCTAGTGGCTTGCTCGGGACAGGAAGTCGTAGCAATCAGCCCCAGCATTTT.

This clonotype was observed a handful of times. The gene calls are TRBV30 and TRBJ1-5; no firm D call. Germline V CDR1 and CDR2: GTSNPN, SVGIG (reference sequence). The V gene lost 4 bases and the J gene lost 5 bases, with 15 bases spanning the gap. The CDR3 is made up of 14 amino acids. Here the CDR3 reads CAWKWELWDQPQHF. In DNA form, the CDR3 reads TGTGCCTGGAAATGGGAACTTTGGGATCAGCCCCAGCATTTT.

This clonotype was detected many times. The chain uses TRBV13 and TRBJ2-4; a possible D gene is TRBD2 (5 bases). CDR1 PRHDT and CDR2 FYEKMQ come from the germline V gene (reference sequence). V was clipped by 5 bases and J by 3 bases, with 11 bases between them. The CDR3 extends over 14 amino acids. The CDR3 loop reads CASSLLGVKNIQYF. CDR3 sequence (DNA): TGTGCCAGCAGCCTCCTGGGAGTCAAAAACATTCAGTACTTC.

This clonotype was observed many times. The J gene is TRBJ2-7, the V gene TRBV28, with 15 nucleotides matching TRBD2. The CDR3 is 16 amino acids. Germline-derived CDR1 and CDR2 are MDHEN and SYDVKM. Trimming removed 7 bases from V and 4 bases from J; junction bases left unmatched: 8. The CDR3 sequence: CASTPTGLAGGYEQYF. The CDR3 DNA sequence: TGTGCCAGCACCCCTACCGGACTAGCGGGAGGGTACGAGCAGTACTTC. Using reference TRBV28 and TRBJ2-7 for the parts outside the CDR3, the full variable domain is DVKVTQSSRYLVKRTGEKVFLECVQDMDHENMFWYRQDPGLGLRLIYFSYDVKMKEKGDIPEGYSVSREKKERFSLILESASTNQTSMYLCASTPTGLAGGYEQYFGPGTRLTVT.

The sample holds a few counts of this clonotype. One junction end disagrees with the germline gene, perhaps due to a read error. The chain combines TRBV28 with TRBJ2-2; D possibly corresponds to TRBD2 (6 bases). Germline CDR1 is MDHEN and CDR2 is SYDVKM. The CDR3 runs to 12 residues. The CDR3 nucleotides are TGTGCCAGCAGTCCGGACACCGGGGGGCTGTTTTTT. This sequence encodes CASSPDTGGLFF.

This clonotype has at least ten counts. The chain uses TRBV11-2 and TRBJ2-7; 11 bases line up with TRBD2. The germline CDR1 and CDR2 sequences are SGHAT and FQNNGV. CDR3 size: 16 residues. V trimming: 6 bases; J trimming: 2 bases; junction bases outside the gene matches: 9. The CDR3 DNA reads TGTGCCAGCAGTGGTAGCGGGAGGGCCGCTGCCTACGAGCAGTACTTC. It translates to CASSGSGRAAAYEQYF.

This clonotype was found once. The rearrangement links TRBV12-3 or TRBV12-4 to TRBJ1-1; D gene unclear. The length of the CDR3 is 13 residues. V was trimmed by 7 bases and J by 7 bases, leaving 16 bases between them. The CDR3 sequence: CASTWWRSGEAFF. The CDR3 DNA is TGTGCCAGCACCTGGTGGCGCTCGGGTGAAGCTTTCTTT.

This clonotype was seen ten or more times. The chain couples TRBV7-9 to TRBJ1-6, with D perhaps matching TRBD1 (5 bases). CDR3 size: 12 residues. Per germline, CDR1 SEHNR and CDR2 FQNEAQ (reference sequence). V lost 5 bases, J lost 7 bases, and 6 bases lay in between. CDR3 amino acids: CASSQGNSPLHF. The CDR3 nucleotides read TGTGCCAGCAGCCAGGGCAATTCACCCCTCCACTTT.

This chain links TRBV30 with TRBJ2-7; 9 bases fit TRBD2. This CDR3 region has 17 residues. Germline CDR1 is GTSNPN and CDR2 is SVGIG (reference sequence). The trim removed 3 bases at V and 3 bases at J, leaving 15 bases unmatched. CDR3: CAWRTPRGREGGYEQYF. CDR3 nucleotides: TGTGCCTGGAGGACCCCCCGGGGGCGGGAGGGCGGCTACGAGCAGTACTTC.

The genes are TRBV20-1 and TRBJ1-6, with D maybe TRBD1 (5 bases). V was pared by 5 bases and J by 7 bases, with 21 bases between. CDR1 and CDR2 (germline): DFQATT, SNEGSKA (reference sequence). The CDR3 length is 16 residues. The CDR3 DNA reads TGCAGTGCTCCGTCATTTATTGGGACGGCCAATTCACCCCTCCACTTT. The encoded protein is CSAPSFIGTANSPLHF.

The V and J genes are TRBV27 and TRBJ2-3, with 10 bases fitting TRBD2. J lost 2 bases, V lost 3 bases, and 11 bases had no gene match. CDR3 size: 18 residues. Germline V CDR1 and CDR2: MNHEY, SMNVEV (reference sequence). The chain's CDR3 is CASSFSEPLAGLTDTQYF. CDR3 coding DNA: TGTGCCAGCAGTTTTTCCGAACCACTAGCGGGGCTCACAGATACGCAGTATTTT.

The sample holds many counts of this clonotype. The chain recombines TRBV28 with TRBJ1-5, with 9 bases that match TRBD1. With 1 base clipped from V and 2 bases from J, the junction kept 3 bases outside the gene matches. CDR3 length equals 16 residues. Germline CDR1 reads MDHEN; CDR2 reads SYDVKM. CDR3 amino acids: CASSLSRTGGNQPQHF. The CDR3 coding sequence is TGTGCCAGCAGTTTATCTAGGACAGGGGGCAATCAGCCCCAGCATTTT.

There are many counts of this clonotype. This chain uses TRBV29-1 with TRBJ1-1, with D possibly TRBD1 on 5 matching bases. This CDR3 is built from 13 residues. The V end was cut by 5 bases, the J end by 4 bases, with 14 bases between. Per the germline V gene, CDR1 is SQVTM and CDR2 is ANQGSEA. The CDR3 sequence is CSVQGTGGTEAFF. The CDR3 DNA follows: TGCAGCGTTCAGGGAACGGGAGGCACTGAAGCTTTCTTT.

This chain uses TRBV30 with TRBJ1-2; TRBD1 is a possible D gene (5 bases). CDR3 size: 11 residues. Trimming cost V 5 bases and J 8 bases, with 12 bases left between them. The germline gives CDR1 GTSNPN, CDR2 SVGIG (reference sequence). The CDR3: CAWGPGSGYTF. The CDR3 DNA reads TGTGCCTGGGGTCCAGGGTCCGGCTACACCTTC.

The chain carries TRBV12-3 or TRBV12-4 and TRBJ2-5; D uncertain. The V and J ends lost 3 bases and 2 bases respectively, with 10 bases between them. CDR3 length equals 14 residues. This chain's CDR3 is CASSLMTKQETQYF. DNA for the CDR3: TGTGCCAGCAGTTTGATGACAAAACAAGAGACCCAGTACTTC.

This clonotype was recorded at least ten times. This chain connects TRBV12-3 or TRBV12-4 to TRBJ2-7; the match to TRBD1 covers 11 bases. There are 15 residues in the CDR3. Trimming at V came to 6 bases and at J to 5 bases, leaving 9 bases not matched to a gene. CDR3 coding DNA: TGTGCCAGCAGGGGGGACAGGGGGATATTCAACGAGCAGTACTTC. Its translation is CASRGDRGIFNEQYF.

This clonotype was seen at least ten times. The chain combines TRBV3-1 with TRBJ2-5, with 14 bases that match TRBD2. The CDR3 has 16 amino acids. V shed 7 bases, J shed 1 base, and the junction held 5 bases outside the gene matches. Germline V gives CDR1 LGHDT, CDR2 YNNKEL (reference sequence). Here the CDR3 reads CASNGLAGGIQETQYF. The CDR3 region has the DNA TGTGCCAGCAACGGACTAGCGGGAGGCATCCAAGAGACCCAGTACTTC.

The sample holds many counts of this clonotype. V is TRBV12-3 or TRBV12-4 and J is TRBJ2-7, with D unclear. The CDR3 is 13 residues long. Trimming shortened V by 8 bases and J by 0 bases, and 11 bases separated the two germline ends. The CDR3 DNA reads TGTGCCAGCGGGTGGTCTGGCTCCTACGAGCAGTACTTC. Its protein is CASGWSGSYEQYF.

This clonotype was recorded at least ten times. The chain uses TRBV6-1 and TRBJ2-7; D may be TRBD1 (5 bases). Germline lookup yields CDR1 MNHNS and CDR2 SASEGT. CDR3 length: 16 amino acids. V was pared by 6 bases and J by 2 bases, with 20 bases between. The CDR3 nucleotides are TGTGCCAGCAGCCACGGGTCAGGGAAGGGAACCTACGAGCAGTACTTC. Protein: CASSHGSGKGTYEQYF.

This clonotype has ten or more counts. A junction boundary mismatches the germline segment, possibly from a read error. The chain has TRBV2 and TRBJ1-6; TRBD1 might be the D (6 bases). Looked up from germline, CDR1 is SNHLY and CDR2 is FYNNEI. This CDR3 spans 14 amino acids. Here the CDR3 reads CASREDRPNSPLHF. CDR3 DNA sequence: TGTGCCAGCCGTGAGGACAGACCCAATTCACCCCTCCACTTT.

This clonotype was counted ten times or more. This rearrangement joins TRBV11-2 to TRBJ2-5, with TRBD2 as a possible D gene (7 bases). Per the germline V gene, CDR1 is SGHAT and CDR2 is FQNNGV. The CDR3 runs 15 residues. V was pared by 5 bases and J by 5 bases, with 18 bases between. The CDR3 reads CASSTGSWGGETQYF. The CDR3 DNA follows: TGTGCCAGCAGCACCGGGTCTTGGGGGGGCGAGACCCAGTACTTC.

Only a few counts were recorded for this clonotype. The V gene is TRBV15, the J gene TRBJ2-7, with a tentative D call TRBD2 (5 bases). This CDR3 is built from 15 residues. V dropped 3 bases and J dropped 0 bases, with 12 bases sitting between them. Germline loops: CDR1 LNHNV, CDR2 YYDKDF (reference sequence). CDR3: CATSSLTGSSYEQYF. The CDR3 DNA reads as TGTGCCACCAGCAGTCTGACGGGGAGCTCCTACGAGCAGTACTTC.

There are many counts of this clonotype. In DNA, the CDR3 is TGTGCCAGCAGCCGGGCCGGCGGGGAGCTGTTTTTT. Protein: CASSRAGGELFF. This sequence joins TRBV7-3 and TRBJ2-2; no clear D. Germline assignment: CDR1 SGHTA and CDR2 FQGTGA. V was clipped by 5 bases and J by 7 bases, with 8 bases between them. The CDR3 consists of 12 residues.

This clonotype was recorded many times. Compared with germline, one end of the junction differs, possibly owing to a read error. The CDR3 region is CASSRQVDNSPPHF. The CDR3, as DNA: TGTGCCAGCAGTCGACAGGTTGATAATTCACCCCCCCACTTT. V is TRBV6-1 and J is TRBJ1-6; D perhaps matches TRBD1 (6 bases). The CDR3 extends over 14 amino acids. Germline CDR1 MNHNS, CDR2 SASEGT.

This clonotype was seen at least ten times. The chain's CDR3 is CASSQGATYEQYF. For the CDR3, the DNA is TGCGCCAGCAGCCAGGGAGCTACCTACGAGCAGTACTTC. The J gene is TRBJ2-7, the V gene TRBV4-1; maybe TRBD2 (5 bases). The CDR3 is 13 residues long. Germline-derived CDR1 and CDR2 are MGHRA and YSYEKL. Trimming left V 3 bases short and J 2 bases short, with 8 bases between.

This clonotype was counted many times. This chain joins TRBV6-1 and TRBJ2-7; D not certain. Looked up from germline, CDR1 is MNHNS and CDR2 is SASEGT. Between the trimmed V and J ends, which lost 4 bases and 2 bases, there was a span of 18 bases. The CDR3 is 16 residues long. CDR3 nucleotides: TGTGCCAGCAGTGTATCAAGACCCAGGAATACCTACGAGCAGTACTTC. It specifies CASSVSRPRNTYEQYF.

This clonotype showed up many times. The genes are TRBV2 and TRBJ1-1, with D unclear. Germline assignment: CDR1 SNHLY and CDR2 FYNNEI. CDR3 length equals 20 residues. With 1 base removed from V and 5 bases from J, the gap between germline ends came to 29 bases. The CDR3 loop reads CASSEDPLLVHRFLGTEAFF. As DNA, the CDR3 is TGTGCCAGCAGTGAAGATCCCCTCTTGGTTCACAGATTCTTGGGGACTGAAGCTTTCTTT.